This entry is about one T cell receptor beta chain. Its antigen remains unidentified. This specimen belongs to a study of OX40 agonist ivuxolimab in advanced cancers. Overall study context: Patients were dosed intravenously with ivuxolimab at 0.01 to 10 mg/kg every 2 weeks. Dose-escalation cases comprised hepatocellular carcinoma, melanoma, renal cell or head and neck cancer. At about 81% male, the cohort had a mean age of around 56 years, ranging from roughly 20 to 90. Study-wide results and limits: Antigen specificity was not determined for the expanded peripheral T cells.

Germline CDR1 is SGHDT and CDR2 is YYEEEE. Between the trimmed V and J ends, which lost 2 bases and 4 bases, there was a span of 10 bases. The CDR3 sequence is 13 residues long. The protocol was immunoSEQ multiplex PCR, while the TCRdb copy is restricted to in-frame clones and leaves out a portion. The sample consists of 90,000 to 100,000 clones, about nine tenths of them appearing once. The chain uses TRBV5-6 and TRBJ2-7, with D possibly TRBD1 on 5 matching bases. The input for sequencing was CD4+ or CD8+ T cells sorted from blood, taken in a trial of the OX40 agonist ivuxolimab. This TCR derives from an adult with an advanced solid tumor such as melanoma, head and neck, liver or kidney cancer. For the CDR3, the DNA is TGTGCCAGCAGCTTTACAGGCAATTACGAGCAGTACTTC. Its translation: CASSFTGNYEQYF.